This T cell receptor (beta chain) was obtained from a study of OX40 agonist ivuxolimab in advanced cancers. This CDR3 comprises 18 residues. Germline V lookup: CDR1 SGHRS, CDR2 YFSETQ. Trimming took 1 base from V and 1 from J; bases not matched to a gene: 7. The repertoire was sequenced with immunoSEQ multiplex PCR; TCRdb's copy has only in-frame clones and lacks some. The sample carries around 16,000 clones, about 77% recorded once. The table lists this clone with a few counts. Specimen: CD4+ or CD8+ T cells sorted from blood, collected in a trial of the OX40 agonist ivuxolimab. The clonotype comes from an adult with an advanced solid tumor such as melanoma, head and neck, liver or kidney cancer. This chain uses TRBV5-1 with TRBJ2-5; 13 bases line up with TRBD2. CDR3 protein: CASSLKSGLAGRQETQYF. CDR3 DNA: TGCGCCAGCAGCTTGAAATCGGGACTAGCGGGACGCCAAGAGACCCAGTACTTC.